This TCR beta chain was observed in a study of technical replicates of blood from several donors. Profiled with immunoSEQ multiplex PCR; TCRdb holds only in-frame clones, not every one. The table records tens of thousands of clones, approximately 86% of them present only once. This CDR3 has 13 residues. J gave up 6 bases and V 5 bases, and 6 bases lay outside the gene matches. CDR1 SEHNR and CDR2 FQNEAQ come from the germline V gene (reference sequence). The source of this sequence is a human donor in good health. Some clones in this sample may be carry-over from other donors' samples. This chain links TRBV7-9 with TRBJ2-7, with 8 bases lining up with TRBD2. Sequencing was performed on PBMCs. The CDR3 sequence: CASSPVAGGEQYF. For the CDR3, the DNA is TGTGCCAGCAGCCCCGTCGCGGGGGGCGAGCAGTACTTC.